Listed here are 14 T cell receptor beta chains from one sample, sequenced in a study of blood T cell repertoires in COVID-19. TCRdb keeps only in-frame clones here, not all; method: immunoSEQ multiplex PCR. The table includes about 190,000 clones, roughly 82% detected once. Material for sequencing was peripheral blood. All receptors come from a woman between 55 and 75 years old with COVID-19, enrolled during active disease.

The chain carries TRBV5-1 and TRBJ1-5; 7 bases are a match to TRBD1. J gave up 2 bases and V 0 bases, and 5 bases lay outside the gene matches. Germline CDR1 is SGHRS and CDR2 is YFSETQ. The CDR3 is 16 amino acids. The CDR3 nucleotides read TGCGCCAGCAGCTTGGAGGGCAGGGGGGGCAATCAGCCCCAGCATTTT. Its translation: CASSLEGRGGNQPQHF. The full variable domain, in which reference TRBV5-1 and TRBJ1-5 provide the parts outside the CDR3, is KAGVTQTPRYLIKTRGQQVTLSCSPISGHRSVSWYQQTPGQGLQFLFEYFSETQRNKGNFPGRFSGRQFSNSRSEMNVSTLELGDSALYLCASSLEGRGGNQPQHFGDGTRLSIL.

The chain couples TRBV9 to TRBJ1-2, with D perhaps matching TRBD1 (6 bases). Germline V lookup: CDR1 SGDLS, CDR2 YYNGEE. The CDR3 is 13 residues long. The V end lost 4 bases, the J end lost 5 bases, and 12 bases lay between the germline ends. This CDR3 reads CASSKGQLYGYTF. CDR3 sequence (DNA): TGTGCCAGCAGCAAAGGACAGTTATATGGCTACACCTTC.

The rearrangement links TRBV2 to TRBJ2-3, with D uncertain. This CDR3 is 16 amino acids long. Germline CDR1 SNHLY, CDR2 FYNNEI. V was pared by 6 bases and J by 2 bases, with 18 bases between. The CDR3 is CASRTLRRSFTDTQYF. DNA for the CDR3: TGTGCCAGCAGGACCCTAAGACGTAGCTTCACAGATACGCAGTATTTT.

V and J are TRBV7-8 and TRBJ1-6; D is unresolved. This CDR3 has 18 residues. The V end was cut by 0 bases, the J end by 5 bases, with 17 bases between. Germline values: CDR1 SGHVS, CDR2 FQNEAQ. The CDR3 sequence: CASSLAIQASYNNSPLHF. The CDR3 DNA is TGTGCCAGCAGCTTAGCAATTCAAGCGAGTTATAATAATTCACCCCTCCACTTT. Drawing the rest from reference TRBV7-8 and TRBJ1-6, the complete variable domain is GAGVSQSPRYKVAKRGQDVALRCDPISGHVSLFWYQQALGQGPEFLTYFQNEAQLDKSGLPSDRFFAERPEGSVSTLKIQRTQQEDSAVYLCASSLAIQASYNNSPLHFGNGTRLTVT.

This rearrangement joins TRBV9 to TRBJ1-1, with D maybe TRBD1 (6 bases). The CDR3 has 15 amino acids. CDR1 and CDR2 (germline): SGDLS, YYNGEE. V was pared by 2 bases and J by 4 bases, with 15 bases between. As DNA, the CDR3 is TGTGCCAGCAGCGTCCTATTCGGGGGGCCCACTGAAGCTTTCTTT. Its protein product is CASSVLFGGPTEAFF.

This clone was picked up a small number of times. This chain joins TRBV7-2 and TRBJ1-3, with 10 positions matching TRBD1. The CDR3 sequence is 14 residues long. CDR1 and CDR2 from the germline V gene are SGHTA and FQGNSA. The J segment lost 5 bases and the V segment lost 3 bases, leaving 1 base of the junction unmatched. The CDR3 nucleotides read TGTGCCAGCAGCTTGGGACAGGGGAGAAACACCATATATTTT. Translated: CASSLGQGRNTIYF. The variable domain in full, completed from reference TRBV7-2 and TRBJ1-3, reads GAGVSQSPSNKVTEKGKDVELRCDPISGHTALYWYRQSLGQGLEFLIYFQGNSAPDKSGLPSDRFSAERTGGSVSTLTIQRTQQEDSAVYLCASSLGQGRNTIYFGEGSWLTVV.

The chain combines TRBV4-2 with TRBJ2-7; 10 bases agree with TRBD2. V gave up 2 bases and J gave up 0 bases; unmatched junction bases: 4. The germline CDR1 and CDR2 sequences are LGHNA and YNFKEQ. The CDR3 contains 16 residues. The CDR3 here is CASSQPAGGSSYEQYF. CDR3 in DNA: TGTGCCAGCAGCCAACCAGCGGGAGGGAGCTCCTACGAGCAGTACTTC.

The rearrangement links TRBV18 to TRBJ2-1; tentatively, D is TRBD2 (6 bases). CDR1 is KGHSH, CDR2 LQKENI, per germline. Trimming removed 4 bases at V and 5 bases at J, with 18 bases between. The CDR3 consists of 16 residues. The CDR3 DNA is TGTGCCAGCTCACGGGCGGGACTCAACTTCGACAATGAGCAGTTCTTC. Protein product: CASSRAGLNFDNEQFF.

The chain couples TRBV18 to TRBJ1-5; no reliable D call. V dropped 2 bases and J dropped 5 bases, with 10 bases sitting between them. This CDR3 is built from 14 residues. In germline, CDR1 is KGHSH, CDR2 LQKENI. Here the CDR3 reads CASSPSVGDQPQHF. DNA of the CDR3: TGTGCCAGCTCACCAAGTGTCGGGGATCAGCCCCAGCATTTT.

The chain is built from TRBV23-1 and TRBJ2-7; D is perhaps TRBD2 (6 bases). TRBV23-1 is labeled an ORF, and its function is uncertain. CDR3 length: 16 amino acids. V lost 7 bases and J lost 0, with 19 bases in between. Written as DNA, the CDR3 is TGCGCCAGCACCCTACGGCGGGACCTTAGCTCCTACGAGCAGTACGTC. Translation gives CASTLRRDLSSYEQYV.

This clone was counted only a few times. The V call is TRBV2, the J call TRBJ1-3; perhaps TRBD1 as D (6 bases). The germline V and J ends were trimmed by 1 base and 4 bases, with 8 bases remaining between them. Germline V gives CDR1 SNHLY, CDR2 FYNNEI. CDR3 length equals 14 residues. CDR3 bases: TGTGCCAGCAGTGAAGTCAGGGGAGGAAACACCATATATTTT. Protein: CASSEVRGGNTIYF.

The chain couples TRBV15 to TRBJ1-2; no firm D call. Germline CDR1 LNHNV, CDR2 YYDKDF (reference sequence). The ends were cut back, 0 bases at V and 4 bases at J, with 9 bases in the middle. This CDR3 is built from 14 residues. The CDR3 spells CATSRDRHSYGYTF. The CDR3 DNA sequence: TGTGCCACCAGCAGAGATCGTCACAGCTATGGCTACACCTTC.

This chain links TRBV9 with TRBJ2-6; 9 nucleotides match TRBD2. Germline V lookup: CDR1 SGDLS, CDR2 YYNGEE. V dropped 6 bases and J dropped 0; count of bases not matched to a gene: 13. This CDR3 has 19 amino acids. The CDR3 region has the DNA TGTGCCAGCACCCGTTCCCCGGGCGGGAGGGACTCTGGGGCCAACGTCCTGACTTTC. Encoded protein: CASTRSPGGRDSGANVLTF.

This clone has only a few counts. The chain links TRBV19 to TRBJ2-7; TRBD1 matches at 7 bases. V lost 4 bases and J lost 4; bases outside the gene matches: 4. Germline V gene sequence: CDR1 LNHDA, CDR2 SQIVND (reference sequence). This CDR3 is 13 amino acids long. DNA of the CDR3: TGTGCCAGTAGTAAGGGGGCCGGTTACGAGCAGTACGTC. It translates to CASSKGAGYEQYV.